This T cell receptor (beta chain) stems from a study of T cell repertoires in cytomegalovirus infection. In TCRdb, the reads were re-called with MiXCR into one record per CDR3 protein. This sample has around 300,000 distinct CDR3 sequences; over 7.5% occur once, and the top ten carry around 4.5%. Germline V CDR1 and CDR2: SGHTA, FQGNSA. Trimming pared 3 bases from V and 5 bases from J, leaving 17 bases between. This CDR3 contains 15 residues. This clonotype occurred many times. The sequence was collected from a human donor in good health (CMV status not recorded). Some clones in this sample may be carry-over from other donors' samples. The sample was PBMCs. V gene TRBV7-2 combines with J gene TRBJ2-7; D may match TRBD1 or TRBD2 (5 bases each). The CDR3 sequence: CASSFPGPSSHEQYF. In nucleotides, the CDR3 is TGTGCCAGCAGCTTCCCGGGGCCCTCATCCCACGAGCAGTACTTC.